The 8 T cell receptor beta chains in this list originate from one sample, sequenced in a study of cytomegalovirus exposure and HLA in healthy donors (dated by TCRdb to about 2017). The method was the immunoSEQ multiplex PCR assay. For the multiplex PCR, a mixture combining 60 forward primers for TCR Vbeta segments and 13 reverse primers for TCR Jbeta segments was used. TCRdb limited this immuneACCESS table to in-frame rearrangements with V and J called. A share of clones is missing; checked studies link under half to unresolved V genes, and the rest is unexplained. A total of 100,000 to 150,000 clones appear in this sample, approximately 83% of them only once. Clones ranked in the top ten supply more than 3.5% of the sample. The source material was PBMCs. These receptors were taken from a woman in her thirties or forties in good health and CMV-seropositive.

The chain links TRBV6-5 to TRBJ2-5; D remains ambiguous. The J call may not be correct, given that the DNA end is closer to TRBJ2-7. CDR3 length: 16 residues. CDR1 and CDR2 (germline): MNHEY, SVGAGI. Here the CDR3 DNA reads TGTGCCAGCAGTTACTCGATACCCCGTGCGGCTTACGAGCAGTACTTC. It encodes CASSYSIPRAAYEQYF.

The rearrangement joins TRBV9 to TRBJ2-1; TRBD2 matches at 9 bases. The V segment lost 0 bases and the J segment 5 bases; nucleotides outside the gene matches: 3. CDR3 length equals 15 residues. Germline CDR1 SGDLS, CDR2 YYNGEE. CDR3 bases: TGTGCCAGCAGCGTAGCGTCTAGCGGGAACAATGAGCAGTTCTTC. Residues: CASSVASSGNNEQFF.

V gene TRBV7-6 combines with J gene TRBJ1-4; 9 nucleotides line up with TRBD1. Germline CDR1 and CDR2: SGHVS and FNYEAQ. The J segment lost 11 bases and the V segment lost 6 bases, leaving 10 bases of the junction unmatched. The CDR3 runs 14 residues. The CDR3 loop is CASRAGTGQSKLFF. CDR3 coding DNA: TGTGCCAGCAGAGCCGGGACAGGGCAATCTAAACTGTTTTTT.

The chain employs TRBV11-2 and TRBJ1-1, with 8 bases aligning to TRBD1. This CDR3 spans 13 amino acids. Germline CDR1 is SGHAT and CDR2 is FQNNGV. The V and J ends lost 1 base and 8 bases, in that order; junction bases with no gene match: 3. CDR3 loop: CASSLAYRGEAFF. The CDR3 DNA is TGTGCCAGCAGCTTAGCCTACAGGGGGGAAGCTTTCTTT.

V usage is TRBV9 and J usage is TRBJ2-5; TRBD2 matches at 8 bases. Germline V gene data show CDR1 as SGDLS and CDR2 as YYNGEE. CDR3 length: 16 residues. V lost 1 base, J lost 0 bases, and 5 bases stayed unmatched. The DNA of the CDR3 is TGTGCCAGCAGCGTACTCCCGCGGGAGGACCAAGAGACCCAGTACTTC. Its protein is CASSVLPREDQETQYF.

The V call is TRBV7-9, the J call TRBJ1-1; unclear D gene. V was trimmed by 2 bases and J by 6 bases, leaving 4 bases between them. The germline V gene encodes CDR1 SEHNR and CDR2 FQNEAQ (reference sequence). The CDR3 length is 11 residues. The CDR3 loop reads CASSLSAEAFF. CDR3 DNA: TGTGCCAGCAGCTTATCCGCTGAAGCTTTCTTT.

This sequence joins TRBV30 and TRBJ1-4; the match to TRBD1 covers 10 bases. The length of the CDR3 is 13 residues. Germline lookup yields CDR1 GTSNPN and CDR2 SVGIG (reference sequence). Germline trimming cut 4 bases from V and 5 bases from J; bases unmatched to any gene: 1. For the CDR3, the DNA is TGTGCCTGGACGGGACAGGGGAATGAAAAACTGTTTTTT. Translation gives CAWTGQGNEKLFF.

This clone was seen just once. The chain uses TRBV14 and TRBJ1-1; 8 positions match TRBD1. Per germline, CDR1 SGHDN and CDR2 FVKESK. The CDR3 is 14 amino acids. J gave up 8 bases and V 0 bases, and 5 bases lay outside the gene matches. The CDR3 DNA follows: TGTGCCAGCAGCCAAGATTTACGGGACAGGGAAGCTTTCTTT. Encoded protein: CASSQDLRDREAFF. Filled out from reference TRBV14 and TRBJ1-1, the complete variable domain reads EAGVTQFPSHSVIEKGQTVTLRCDPISGHDNLYWYRRVMGKEIKFLLHFVKESKQDESGMPNNRFLAERTGGTYSTLKVQPAELEDSGVYFCASSQDLRDREAFFGQGTRLTVV.